This T cell receptor beta chain was documented in a study of CD8 T cells in ankylosing spondylitis. Findings and caveats of the study: CD8+ by phenotype, disease-linked clones were relatively rare in peripheral blood. Several of the motif variants were reported before in synovial fluid and blood from reactive arthritis. What seemed typical of ankylosing spondylitis blood was a TCR beta motif built from roughly 8 highly homologous variants. According to the report, clones linked to the disease were significantly enriched in matched synovial fluid samples taken from ankylosing spondylitis patients.

This clonotype has a count of ten or more. Its antigen is not known. There are 13 residues in the CDR3. Per the germline V gene, CDR1 is LNHNV and CDR2 is YYDKDF (reference sequence). V was clipped by 1 base and J by 3 bases, with 7 bases between them. Making the TCR beta libraries involved quantitative 5'-RACE with molecular barcodes. TCRdb independently ran MiXCR on the 5' RACE reads; one entry per CDR3 protein. The sample includes about 510,000 distinct CDR3 sequences, roughly 5.2% of them seen just once. The clonotype comes from a male donor with ankylosing spondylitis. The chain links TRBV15 to TRBJ2-7, with TRBD2 as a possible D gene (5 bases). The sequenced material came from blood, either unsorted or a sorted T cell fraction (not recorded which). The CDR3 is CATSRVGVYEQYF. In nucleotides, the CDR3 is TGTGCCACCAGCAGAGTCGGGGTCTACGAGCAGTACTTC.